This TCR beta chain was obtained from a study of blood T cell repertoires in COVID-19. Study as a whole: The United States, Italy and Spain supplied acute and convalescent COVID-19 samples. The analysed material was cDNA or gDNA that came from T cells, B-cell-depleted T cells, or PBMCs.

The V gene lost 1 base and the J gene lost 4 bases, with 9 bases spanning the gap. This CDR3 spans 14 amino acids. Germline V CDR1 and CDR2: SGHDT, YYEEEE. Only a few counts were recorded for this clone. In the authors' workflow: For nucleated cells, counts were estimated from reference gene primer amplification. Only in-frame clones appear in the TCRdb table, and some are missing; sequencing was by immunoSEQ multiplex PCR. That table is the source of V, J and clone size, and D and trimming were worked out from the DNA. The top ten clones hold approximately 3.6% of a sample with 350,000 to 450,000 clones, less than 85% of them seen once.

The rearrangement uses TRBV5-6 and TRBJ2-4; D remains ambiguous. Sequenced: peripheral blood. This clonotype originated in a woman aged 18-29 years with acute or convalescent COVID-19. CDR3 residues: CASSLPTLKNIQYF. The CDR3 region has the DNA TGTGCCAGCAGCTTGCCGACACTTAAAAACATTCAGTACTTC.